A selection of T cell receptor beta chains follows, all from one sample in a study of Graves' ophthalmopathy and Graves' hyperthyroidism. TCRdb called the multiplex PCR reads again in MiXCR, with one record for every CDR3 protein. The repertoire holds roughly 36,000 distinct CDR3 sequences, with roughly 50% as singletons. The sequenced sample was peripheral blood. The origin of the receptors is an adult woman with stable Graves' hyperthyroidism. CDR3s include the opening cysteine and the closing phenylalanine or tryptophan.

V gene | CDR3 protein
TRBV7-3 | CASSFTGTGYAEQYF
TRBV29-1 | CSKGPHTEAFF
TRBV7-2 | CASSEEPTGGYQETQYF
TRBV5-1 | CASSLGGQFQETQYF
TRBV7-9 | CASSLGGSPYEQYF
TRBV2 | CASSGTGRTGELFF
TRBV6-2/TRBV6-3 | CASSYISPNTGELFF
TRBV2 | CASSGRGQEQYF
TRBV20-1 | CSARMTSGMPQYF
TRBV12-3/TRBV12-4 | CASSSQGADDTQYF
TRBV25-1 | CASRPGWVNSPLHF
TRBV7-6 | CASSLGLSYEQYF
TRBV5-8 | CASSATGNYEQYF
TRBV7-8 | CASSDSGTTPYTGGLFF
TRBV7-9 | CASSGGTSGFADTQYF
TRBV9 | CASSGPGTANTEAFF
TRBV7-9 | CASSPLAGRMGNTEAFF
TRBV25-1 | CASSQGDRGYTF
TRBV19 | CASSPGPFTETQYF
TRBV10-1 | CASSEALAGVSGANVLTF
TRBV7-9 | CASSASGSLEQYF
TRBV5-1 | CASSPRDANEKLFF
TRBV15 | CATSIGAAGVWTDTQYF
TRBV5-1 | CASSSPGGTGEKLFF